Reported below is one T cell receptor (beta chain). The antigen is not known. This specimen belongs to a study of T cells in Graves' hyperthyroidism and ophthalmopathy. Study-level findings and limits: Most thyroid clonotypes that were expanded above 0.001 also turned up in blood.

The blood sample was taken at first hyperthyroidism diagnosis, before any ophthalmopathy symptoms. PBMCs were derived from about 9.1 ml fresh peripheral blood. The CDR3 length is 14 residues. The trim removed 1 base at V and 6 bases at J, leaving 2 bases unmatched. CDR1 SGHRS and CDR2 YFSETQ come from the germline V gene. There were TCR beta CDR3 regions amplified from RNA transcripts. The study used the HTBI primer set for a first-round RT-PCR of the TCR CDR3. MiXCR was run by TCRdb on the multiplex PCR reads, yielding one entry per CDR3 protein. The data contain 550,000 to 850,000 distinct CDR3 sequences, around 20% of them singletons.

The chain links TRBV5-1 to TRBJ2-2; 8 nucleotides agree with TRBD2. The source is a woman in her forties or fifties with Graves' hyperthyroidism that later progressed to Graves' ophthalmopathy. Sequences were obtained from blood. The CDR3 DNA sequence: TGCGCCAGCAGCTTGCCAGCGGGGGCCGGGGAGCTGTTTTTT. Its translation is CASSLPAGAGELFF. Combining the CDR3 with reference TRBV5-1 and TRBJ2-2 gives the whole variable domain KAGVTQTPRYLIKTRGQQVTLSCSPISGHRSVSWYQQTPGQGLQFLFEYFSETQRNKGNFPGRFSGRQFSNSRSEMNVSTLELGDSALYLCASSLPAGAGELFFGEGSRLTVL.